This T cell receptor beta chain was sequenced in a study of PD-L1 blockade in urothelial cancer. For the study at large: A median of 141,255 T cells was found in the blood samples.

Between the trimmed V and J ends, which lost 4 bases and 2 bases, there was a span of 13 bases. The V gene's germline CDR1 is SGDLS and CDR2 YYNGEE. The CDR3 is made up of 14 amino acids. Profiling relied on immunoSEQ multiplex PCR, and the TCRdb table lists in-frame clones only, not all of them. The data contain roughly 87,000 clones, 89% of them singletons. Stated time point: pretreatment peripheral blood. Every patient provided from 1 to 8 samples, collected pretreatment and on-treatment. The rearrangement links TRBV9 to TRBJ2-7; maybe TRBD2 (6 bases). The starting material was PBMCs, obtained around atezolizumab (anti-PD-L1) treatment. This sequence was found in an elderly woman with urothelial cancer. In DNA form, the CDR3 reads TGTGCCAGCAGCCCTCGGGGGTTCGCCTACGAGCAGTACTTC. It yields the protein CASSPRGFAYEQYF. Together with reference TRBV9 and TRBJ2-7, the CDR3 gives the full variable domain: DSGVTQTPKHLITATGQRVTLRCSPRSGDLSVYWYQQSLDQGLQFLIQYYNGEERAKGNILERFSAQQFPDLHSELNLSSLELGDSALYFCASSPRGFAYEQYFGPGTRLTVT.